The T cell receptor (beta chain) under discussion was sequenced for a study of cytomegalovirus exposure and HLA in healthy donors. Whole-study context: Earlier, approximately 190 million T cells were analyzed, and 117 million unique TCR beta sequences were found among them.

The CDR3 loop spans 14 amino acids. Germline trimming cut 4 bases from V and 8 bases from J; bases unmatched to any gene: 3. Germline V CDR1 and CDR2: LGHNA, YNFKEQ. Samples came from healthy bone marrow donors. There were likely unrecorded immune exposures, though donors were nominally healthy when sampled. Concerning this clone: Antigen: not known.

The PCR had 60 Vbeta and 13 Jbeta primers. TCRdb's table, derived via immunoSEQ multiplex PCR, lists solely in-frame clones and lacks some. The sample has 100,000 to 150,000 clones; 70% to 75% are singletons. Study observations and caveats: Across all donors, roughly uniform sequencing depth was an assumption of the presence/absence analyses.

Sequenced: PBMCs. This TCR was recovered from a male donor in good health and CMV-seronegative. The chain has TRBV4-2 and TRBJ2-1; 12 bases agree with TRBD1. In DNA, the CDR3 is TGTGCCAGCAGCCGGGACAGGGGGCTATATGAGCAGTTCTTC. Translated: CASSRDRGLYEQFF.